Given below is one T cell receptor beta chain in context. Its specificity is unknown. This sample is part of a study of a mutant IDH1 vaccine in newly diagnosed glioma. Whole-study context: There were approximately 60% males and around 38% females among treated patients, whose mean age was approximately 44 years.

Time point specified: week 23, last vaccination. Vaccination comprised doses that each held 300 ug of mutant IDH1 20-mer peptide, plus topical imiquimod. Only in-frame clones appear in the TCRdb table, and some are missing; sequencing was by immunoSEQ multiplex PCR. This table has about 54,000 clones, 75% to 85% appearing once. Unmatched junction bases numbered 7, after V lost 5 bases and J lost 6 bases. The V gene's germline CDR1 is MNHNY and CDR2 SVGAGI (reference sequence). The CDR3 extends over 15 amino acids. J is TRBJ2-1 and V is TRBV6-6; 10 nucleotides align to TRBD2. This clonotype was sampled from a man aged 40-49 years with glioma. Sequenced material: PBMCs, taken from a glioma patient whose treatment included an IDH1 peptide vaccine. Written as DNA, the CDR3 is TGTGCCAGCAGTAGTGGCCTAGCGGGGGCCAATGAGCAGTTCTTC. As protein: CASSSGLAGANEQFF.